The next 26 T cell receptor beta chains were all read from a single sample in a study of vaccination and CD4 T cells after COVID-19. No antigen has been identified for these receptors. Specified treatment: 10-day PBMC culture with coronavirus spike peptide pools or control peptides (ViraFEST assay). The Oncomine TCR Beta short-read assay sequenced DNA from cultured CD4+ T cells. TCRdb used MiXCR to reprocess the PCR reads, holding one entry per CDR3 protein. The table includes about 11,000 distinct CDR3 sequences, roughly 56% detected once. Source material: CD4+ T cells from blood, cultured in vitro. The receptors shown here come from a human donor who had recovered from COVID-19.

The chain is built from TRBV7-2 and TRBJ1-5; D gene unclear. The V gene's germline CDR1 is SGHTA and CDR2 FQGNSA. This CDR3 spans 14 amino acids. Trimming removed 2 bases at V and 0 bases at J, with 5 bases between. CDR3: CASSLSLSNQPQHF. The CDR3 nucleotides are TGTGCCAGCAGCTTATCCCTTAGCAATCAGCCCCAGCATTTT.

CDR3: CASSAGLGTEAFF. The CDR3 DNA sequence: TGTGCCAGCAGTGCCGGCCTCGGCACTGAAGCTTTCTTT. The V and J genes are TRBV2 and TRBJ1-1; D is unclear. V was cut by 4 bases and J by 4 bases, with 10 bases left in between. Germline V gene sequence: CDR1 SNHLY, CDR2 FYNNEI. This CDR3 is built from 13 residues.

The genes are TRBV6-1 and TRBJ2-5; 12 bases fit TRBD2. The CDR3 sequence is 19 residues long. Trimming at V came to 3 bases and at J to 0 bases, leaving 11 bases not matched to a gene. Germline V gives CDR1 MNHNS, CDR2 SASEGT. The DNA for the CDR3 is TGTGCCAGCAGTGAGGTCCGACTAGCGGGAGTGGGGTACCAAGAGACCCAGTACTTC. Translated, it gives CASSEVRLAGVGYQETQYF.

The chain couples TRBV12-3 or TRBV12-4 to TRBJ1-1; 7 nucleotides line up with TRBD1. V lost 5 bases to trimming and J lost 1 base; unmatched junction nucleotides: 7. The CDR3 loop spans 15 amino acids. The CDR3 reads CASSPPTGRNTEAFF. Written as DNA, the CDR3 is TGTGCCAGCAGTCCCCCGACAGGGCGGAACACTGAAGCTTTCTTT.

The chain employs TRBV20-1 and TRBJ1-1, with 7 bases matching TRBD1. The V gene end was trimmed by 4 bases and the J gene end by 3 bases; junction bases not matched to a gene: 14. In germline, CDR1 is DFQATT, CDR2 SNEGSKA (reference sequence). This CDR3 comprises 16 residues. Here the CDR3 DNA reads TGCAGTGCTAAATCTTTGGGACAGAGGGGGGACACTGAAGCTTTCTTT. Its translation is CSAKSLGQRGDTEAFF.

V usage is TRBV7-2 and J usage is TRBJ1-1, with 8 bases matching TRBD1. Germline V lookup: CDR1 SGHTA, CDR2 FQGNSA. Trimming cost V 6 bases and J 0 bases; bases outside gene matches: 9. The CDR3 sequence is 16 residues long. This CDR3 is CASRVTGGSMNTEAFF. The CDR3 coding sequence is TGTGCCAGCAGAGTTACAGGGGGTAGCATGAACACTGAAGCTTTCTTT.

The chain carries TRBV30 and TRBJ2-1; 10 bases agree with TRBD2. Per germline, CDR1 GTSNPN and CDR2 SVGIG (reference sequence). V trimming: 1 base; J trimming: 6 bases; junction bases outside the gene matches: 6. CDR3 length: 15 residues. The CDR3 reads CAWSGTSGAFNEQFF. Here the CDR3 DNA reads TGTGCCTGGAGTGGGACTAGCGGAGCTTTCAATGAGCAGTTCTTC.

The chain combines TRBV10-3 with TRBJ1-3; 8 nucleotides agree with TRBD1. Per the germline V gene, CDR1 is ENHRY and CDR2 is SYGVKD. Trimming took 4 bases from V and 4 from J; bases not matched to a gene: 3. The CDR3 extends over 14 amino acids. CDR3 sequence reads: CAISGDRGGNTIYF. The CDR3 DNA is TGTGCCATCAGTGGCGACAGGGGAGGAAACACCATATATTTT.

The chain employs TRBV7-3 and TRBJ2-7; 11 bases are a match to TRBD1. There are 16 residues in the CDR3. Germline V lookup: CDR1 SGHTA, CDR2 FQGTGA. Trimming removed 5 bases from V and 3 bases from J; junction bases left unmatched: 9. This CDR3 reads CASSEATGTGGYEQYF. The CDR3 nucleotides read TGTGCCAGCAGCGAAGCCACCGGGACAGGGGGCTACGAGCAGTACTTC.

This chain joins TRBV6-1 and TRBJ1-1; the match to TRBD1 covers 9 bases. The germline gives CDR1 MNHNS, CDR2 SASEGT. The CDR3 runs to 16 residues. V trimming: 6 bases; J trimming: 0 bases; junction bases outside the gene matches: 8. This CDR3 reads CASRVGTGRMNTEAFF. The DNA of the CDR3 is TGTGCCAGCAGAGTAGGGACAGGGCGTATGAACACTGAAGCTTTCTTT.

The genes are TRBV5-1 and TRBJ1-2, with 8 bases lining up with TRBD1. Trimming removed 3 bases from V and 11 bases from J; junction bases left unmatched: 15. In germline, CDR1 is SGHRS, CDR2 YFSETQ. The CDR3 length is 15 residues. The CDR3 DNA sequence: TGCGCCAGCAGCTCGCAAACGACGGACAGGGAGGGATACACCTTC. This translates into CASSSQTTDREGYTF.

The V call is TRBV19, the J call TRBJ2-7; TRBD1 aligns across 7 bases. The J segment lost 2 bases and the V segment lost 5 bases, leaving 9 bases of the junction unmatched. Germline V gene sequence: CDR1 LNHDA, CDR2 SQIVND (reference sequence). The CDR3 covers 15 residues. The CDR3 nucleotides are TGTGCCAGTAGTGCCGTTACAGGGGTGACCTACGAGCAGTACTTC. Its protein is CASSAVTGVTYEQYF.

The chain has TRBV21-1 and TRBJ1-1. TRBV21-1 is labeled a pseudogene. The CDR3 has 15 amino acids. CDR3 in DNA: TGTGCCAGCAGCAAAGAAGCAGGATTGAACACTGAAGCTTTCTTT. Translating gives CASSKEAGLNTEAFF.

This clonotype was seen a single time. The chain links TRBV20-1 to TRBJ2-7, with TRBD1 identical over 8 bases. Germline lookup yields CDR1 DFQATT and CDR2 SNEGSKA (reference sequence). With V trimmed by 5 bases and J by 4 bases, 7 bases remained unmatched. This CDR3 region has 13 residues. The CDR3 protein is CSAARTGTYEQYF. CDR3 sequence (DNA): TGCAGTGCTGCCAGGACAGGGACTTACGAGCAGTACTTC.

Here the CDR3 DNA reads TGCAGTGCTCCCTCAGGGGCCGCTGAAGCTTTCTTT. Residues: CSAPSGAAEAFF. The chain uses TRBV20-1 and TRBJ1-1, with D maybe TRBD1 (6 bases). V was trimmed by 5 bases and J by 6 bases, leaving 13 bases between them. The germline gives CDR1 DFQATT, CDR2 SNEGSKA (reference sequence). CDR3 length: 12 residues.

The sample holds a few counts of this clonotype. The chain combines TRBV15 with TRBJ1-2, with a possible D match to TRBD1 (5 bases). The CDR3 is 13 residues long. V was clipped by 0 bases and J by 8 bases, with 10 bases between them. CDR1 is LNHNV, CDR2 YYDKDF, per germline (reference sequence). The CDR3 DNA is TGTGCCACCAGCAGAGATCCGGGGGGAGGCTACACCTTC. Its protein is CATSRDPGGGYTF.

The table lists this clonotype with a few counts. The V call is TRBV29-1, the J call TRBJ1-1; D unresolved. Trimming left V 8 bases short and J 1 base short, with 11 bases between. Germline values: CDR1 SQVTM, CDR2 ANQGSEA. The CDR3 runs to 12 residues. CDR3 sequence: CSSRPTNTEAFF. The DNA for the CDR3 is TGCAGCTCCCGGCCCACGAACACTGAAGCTTTCTTT.

The chain carries TRBV12-3 or TRBV12-4 and TRBJ1-5, with D unresolved. The CDR3 contains 13 residues. Trimming took off 4 bases at V and 4 bases at J, with 8 bases between the two ends. CDR3 sequence (DNA): TGTGCCAGCAGTTCCCAGGCTAATCAGCCCCAGCATTTT. Translation gives CASSSQANQPQHF.

This rearrangement joins TRBV7-9 to TRBJ1-2; 7 nucleotides line up with TRBD1. The CDR3 length is 15 residues. Germline-derived CDR1 and CDR2 are SEHNR and FQNEAQ (reference sequence). V lost 3 bases and J lost 8; bases outside the gene matches: 12. CDR3 protein: CASSFLPGGTEGYTF. The DNA for the CDR3 is TGTGCCAGCAGCTTTCTGCCAGGGGGTACGGAGGGCTACACCTTC.

This chain joins TRBV20-1 and TRBJ1-1; maybe TRBD1 (5 bases). CDR1 is DFQATT and CDR2 is SNEGSKA in the germline V gene (reference sequence). V was shortened by 3 bases and J by 10 bases, with 15 bases between the two germline ends. There are 12 residues in the CDR3. This CDR3 reads CSASGWGDGAFF. Written as DNA, the CDR3 is TGCAGTGCTAGTGGGTGGGGGGACGGAGCTTTCTTT.

A few counts support this clonotype. This chain uses TRBV20-1 with TRBJ1-1; 8 nucleotides match TRBD1. V gave up 6 bases and J gave up 3 bases; unmatched junction bases: 9. Germline loops: CDR1 DFQATT, CDR2 SNEGSKA (reference sequence). CDR3 length equals 14 residues. DNA of the CDR3: TGCAGTGCAGAGAAGACGACAGGGGACACTGAAGCTTTCTTT. It encodes CSAEKTTGDTEAFF.

The chain is built from TRBV24-1 and TRBJ2-5; a possible D gene is TRBD2 (5 bases). The CDR3 is 15 residues long. CDR1 KGHDR and CDR2 SFDVKD come from the germline V gene. Trimming took off 0 bases at V and 5 bases at J, with 12 bases between the two ends. The CDR3, as DNA: TGTGCCACCAGTGATTTGAGGAACAAGCGGGAGACCCAGTACTTC. It translates to CATSDLRNKRETQYF.

The CDR3 protein is CSAMRESNQPQHF. In DNA form, the CDR3 reads TGCAGTGCTATGAGGGAAAGCAATCAGCCCCAGCATTTT. The J gene is TRBJ1-5, the V gene TRBV20-1, with unresolved D. This CDR3 is 13 amino acids long. CDR1 is DFQATT and CDR2 is SNEGSKA in the germline V gene (reference sequence). Between the trimmed V and J ends, which lost 4 bases and 1 base, there was a span of 8 bases.

The chain is built from TRBV2 and TRBJ2-1; a weak D match, TRBD2 (6 bases). CDR1 is SNHLY, CDR2 FYNNEI, per germline. The V end lost 8 bases, the J end lost 0 bases, and 23 bases lay between the germline ends. The CDR3 contains 18 residues. In DNA, the CDR3 is TGTGCCAGCTCAAATCGTGGGCCTAGCGAGAGCTCCTACAATGAGCAGTTCTTC. This translates into CASSNRGPSESSYNEQFF.

This chain's CDR3 is CASSLSGQRANEQYF. For the CDR3, the DNA is TGCGCCAGCAGCTTATCGGGACAGAGGGCGAACGAGCAGTACTTC. The chain couples TRBV5-1 to TRBJ2-7; 7 bases are a match to TRBD1. From germline, CDR1 is SGHRS and CDR2 YFSETQ. V shed 2 bases, J shed 5 bases, and the junction held 10 bases outside the gene matches. The CDR3 covers 15 residues.

CDR3 protein: CATSRDQGARSGELFF. The CDR3 nucleotides read TGTGCCACCAGCAGAGATCAGGGGGCTAGATCCGGGGAGCTGTTTTTT. The chain is built from TRBV15 and TRBJ2-2; 8 nucleotides align to TRBD1. CDR1 and CDR2 from the germline V gene are LNHNV and YYDKDF (reference sequence). V was pared by 0 bases and J by 6 bases, with 6 bases of the junction left unmatched. The CDR3 is made up of 16 amino acids.